This T cell receptor beta chain was identified during a study of blood T cell repertoires in COVID-19. TCRdb's table, derived via immunoSEQ multiplex PCR, lists solely in-frame clones and lacks some. The data contain 75,000 to 100,000 clones, about nine tenths of them singletons. The sequencing sample was made of peripheral blood. This receptor was taken from a woman older than 75 with acute or convalescent COVID-19.

The DNA of the CDR3 is TGTGCCAGCAGCCCAAGGTACGGGGACTTCTCCGAGCAGTACTTC. Protein sequence: CASSPRYGDFSEQYF. The rearrangement joins TRBV4-2 to TRBJ2-7; possibly TRBD2 for D (6 bases). Germline V gives CDR1 LGHNA, CDR2 YNFKEQ. The CDR3 has 15 residues. V shed 4 bases and J shed 6 bases, with 19 bases lying between them.